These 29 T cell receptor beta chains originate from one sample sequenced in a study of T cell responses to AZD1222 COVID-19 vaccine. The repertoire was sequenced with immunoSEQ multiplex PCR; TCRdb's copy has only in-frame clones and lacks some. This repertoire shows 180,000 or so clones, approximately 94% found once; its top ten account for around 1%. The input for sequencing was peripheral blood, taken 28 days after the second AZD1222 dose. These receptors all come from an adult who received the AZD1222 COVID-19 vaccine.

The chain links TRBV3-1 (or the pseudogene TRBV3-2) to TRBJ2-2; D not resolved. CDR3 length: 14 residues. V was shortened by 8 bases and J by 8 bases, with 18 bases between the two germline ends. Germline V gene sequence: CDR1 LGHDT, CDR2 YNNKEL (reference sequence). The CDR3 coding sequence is TGTGCCAGCGAACTGGGATCAGTCGGAGGGGAGCTGTTTTTT. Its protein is CASELGSVGGELFF.

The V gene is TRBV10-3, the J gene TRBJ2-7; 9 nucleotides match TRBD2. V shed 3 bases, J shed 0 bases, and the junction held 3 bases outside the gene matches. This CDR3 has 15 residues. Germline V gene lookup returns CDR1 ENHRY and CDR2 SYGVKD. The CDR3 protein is CAISEQTSGSYEQYF. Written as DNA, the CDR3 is TGTGCCATCAGTGAACAGACTAGCGGCTCCTACGAGCAGTACTTC.

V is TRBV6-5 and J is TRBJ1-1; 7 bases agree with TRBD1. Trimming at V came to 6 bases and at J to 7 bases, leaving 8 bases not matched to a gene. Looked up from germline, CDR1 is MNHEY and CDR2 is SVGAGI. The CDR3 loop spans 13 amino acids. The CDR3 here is CASRNRGVDEAFF. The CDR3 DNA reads TGTGCCAGCAGGAACAGGGGAGTGGATGAAGCTTTCTTT.

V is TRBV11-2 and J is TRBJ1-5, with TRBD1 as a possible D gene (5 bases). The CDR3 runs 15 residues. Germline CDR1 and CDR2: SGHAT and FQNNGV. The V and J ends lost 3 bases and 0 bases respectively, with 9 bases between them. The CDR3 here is CASSFRGYSNQPQHF. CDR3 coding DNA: TGTGCCAGCAGCTTTCGGGGGTATAGCAATCAGCCCCAGCATTTT.

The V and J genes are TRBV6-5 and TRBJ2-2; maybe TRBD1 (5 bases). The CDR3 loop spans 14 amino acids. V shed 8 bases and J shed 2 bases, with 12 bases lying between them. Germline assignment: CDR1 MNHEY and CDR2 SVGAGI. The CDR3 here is CASERQTNTGELFF. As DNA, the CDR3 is TGTGCCAGCGAGAGACAGACCAACACCGGGGAGCTGTTTTTT.

The DNA of the CDR3 is TGTGCCAGCAGCTTGTCAGGGTTGGTCTATGGCTACACCTTC. This encodes CASSLSGLVYGYTF. The rearrangement uses TRBV5-4 and TRBJ1-2, with D perhaps matching TRBD1 (5 bases). The CDR3 extends over 14 amino acids. The V end was cut by 1 base, the J end by 4 bases, with 11 bases between. CDR1 is SGHNT, CDR2 YYREEE, per germline (reference sequence).

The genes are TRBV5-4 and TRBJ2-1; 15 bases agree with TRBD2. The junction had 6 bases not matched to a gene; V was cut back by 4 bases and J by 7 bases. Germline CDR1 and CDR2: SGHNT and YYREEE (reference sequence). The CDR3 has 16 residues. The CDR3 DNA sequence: TGTGCCAGCAGCCCCTCCGGGACTAGCGGGAGGAATGAGCAGTTCTTC. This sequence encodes CASSPSGTSGRNEQFF.

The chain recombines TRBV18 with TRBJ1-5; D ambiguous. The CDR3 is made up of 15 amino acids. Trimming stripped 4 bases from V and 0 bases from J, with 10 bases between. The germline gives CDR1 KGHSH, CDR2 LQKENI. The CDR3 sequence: CASSQTHNSNQPQHF. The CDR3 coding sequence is TGTGCCAGCTCACAGACACATAATAGCAATCAGCCCCAGCATTTT.

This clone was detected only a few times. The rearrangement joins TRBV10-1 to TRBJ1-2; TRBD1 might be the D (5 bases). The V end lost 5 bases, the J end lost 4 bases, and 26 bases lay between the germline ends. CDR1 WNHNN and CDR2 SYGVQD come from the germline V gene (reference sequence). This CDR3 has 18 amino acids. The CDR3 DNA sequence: TGCGCCAGCAGTAAAATACGGGACTTTCACCACTCTCTCTATGGCTACACCTTC. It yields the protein CASSKIRDFHHSLYGYTF.

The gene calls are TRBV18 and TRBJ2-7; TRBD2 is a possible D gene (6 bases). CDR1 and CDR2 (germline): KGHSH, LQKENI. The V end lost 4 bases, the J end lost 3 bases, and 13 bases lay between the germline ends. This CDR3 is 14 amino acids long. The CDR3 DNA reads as TGTGCCAGCTCACGCGGGGCCACAAACTACGAGCAGTACTTC. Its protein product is CASSRGATNYEQYF.

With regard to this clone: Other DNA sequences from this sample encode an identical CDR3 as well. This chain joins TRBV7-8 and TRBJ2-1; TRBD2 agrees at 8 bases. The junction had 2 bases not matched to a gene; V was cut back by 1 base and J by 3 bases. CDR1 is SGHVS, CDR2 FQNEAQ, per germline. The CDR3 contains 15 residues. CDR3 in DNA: TGTGCCAGCAGCTTAGAACGGGGGGGCTACAATGAGCAGTTCTTC. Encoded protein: CASSLERGGYNEQFF. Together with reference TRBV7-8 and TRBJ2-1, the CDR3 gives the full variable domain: GAGVSQSPRYKVAKRGQDVALRCDPISGHVSLFWYQQALGQGPEFLTYFQNEAQLDKSGLPSDRFFAERPEGSVSTLKIQRTQQEDSAVYLCASSLERGGYNEQFFGPGTRLTVL.

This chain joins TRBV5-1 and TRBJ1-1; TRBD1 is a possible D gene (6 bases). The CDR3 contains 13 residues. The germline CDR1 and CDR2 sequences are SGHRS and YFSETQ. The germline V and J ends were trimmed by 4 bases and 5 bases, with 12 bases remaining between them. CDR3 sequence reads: CASSPQGGTEAFF. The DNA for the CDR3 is TGCGCCAGCAGCCCACAGGGAGGGACTGAAGCTTTCTTT.

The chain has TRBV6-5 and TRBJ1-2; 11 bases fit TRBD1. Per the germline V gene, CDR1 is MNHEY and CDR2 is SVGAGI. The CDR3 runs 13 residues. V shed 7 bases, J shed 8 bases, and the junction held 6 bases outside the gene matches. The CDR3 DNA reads TGTGCCAGCACCGGAAGGACAGGGGGCGGCTACACCTTC. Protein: CASTGRTGGGYTF.

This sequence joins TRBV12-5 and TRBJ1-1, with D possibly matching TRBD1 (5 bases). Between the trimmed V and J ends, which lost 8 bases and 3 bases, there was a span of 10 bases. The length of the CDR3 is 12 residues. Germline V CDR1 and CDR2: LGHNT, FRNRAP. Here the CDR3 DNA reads TGTGCTAGTCAAGGGGAACACACTGAAGCTTTCTTT. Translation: CASQGEHTEAFF.

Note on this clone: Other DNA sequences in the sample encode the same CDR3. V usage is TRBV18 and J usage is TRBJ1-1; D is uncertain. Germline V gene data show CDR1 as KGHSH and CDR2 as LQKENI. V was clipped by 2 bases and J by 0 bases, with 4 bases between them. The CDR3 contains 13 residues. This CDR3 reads CASSPDMNTEAFF. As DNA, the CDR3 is TGTGCCAGCTCACCAGATATGAACACTGAAGCTTTCTTT.

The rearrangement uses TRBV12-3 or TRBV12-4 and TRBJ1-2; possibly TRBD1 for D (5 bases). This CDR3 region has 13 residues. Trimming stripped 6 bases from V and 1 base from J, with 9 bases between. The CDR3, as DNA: TGTGCCAGCAGCCAGACAGTTAACTATGGCTACACCTTC. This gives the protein CASSQTVNYGYTF.

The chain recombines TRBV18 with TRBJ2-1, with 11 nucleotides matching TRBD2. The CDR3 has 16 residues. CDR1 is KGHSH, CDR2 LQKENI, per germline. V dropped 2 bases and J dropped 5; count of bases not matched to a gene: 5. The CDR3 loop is CASSPSYSGGDNEQFF. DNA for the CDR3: TGTGCCAGCTCACCATCCTATAGCGGGGGGGACAATGAGCAGTTCTTC.

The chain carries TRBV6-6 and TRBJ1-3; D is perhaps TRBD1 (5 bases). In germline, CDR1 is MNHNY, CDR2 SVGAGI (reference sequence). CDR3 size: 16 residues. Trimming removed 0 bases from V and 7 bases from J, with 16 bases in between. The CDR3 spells CASSYSGEVTSNTIYF. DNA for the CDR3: TGTGCCAGCAGTTACTCGGGGGAGGTTACTAGTAACACCATATATTTT.

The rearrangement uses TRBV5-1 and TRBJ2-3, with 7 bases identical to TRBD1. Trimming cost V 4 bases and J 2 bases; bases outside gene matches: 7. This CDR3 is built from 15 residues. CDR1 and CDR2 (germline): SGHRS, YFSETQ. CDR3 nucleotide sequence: TGCGCCAGCAGCCATGGGGACAGAGTCACAGATACGCAGTATTTT. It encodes CASSHGDRVTDTQYF.

CDR3 nucleotide sequence: TGTGCCTGGAGCACGGGACAGGGCTTCGGTGAAGCTTTCTTT. It is translated as CAWSTGQGFGEAFF. The chain links TRBV30 to TRBJ1-1; the match to TRBD1 covers 9 bases. Germline V lookup: CDR1 GTSNPN, CDR2 SVGIG (reference sequence). The CDR3 totals 14 residues. Trimming took 3 bases from V and 7 from J; bases not matched to a gene: 9.

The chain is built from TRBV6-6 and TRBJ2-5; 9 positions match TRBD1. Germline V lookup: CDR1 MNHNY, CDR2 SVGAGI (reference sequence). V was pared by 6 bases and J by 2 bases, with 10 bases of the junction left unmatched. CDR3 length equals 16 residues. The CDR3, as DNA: TGTGCCAGCAGGTCCGGGACAGGGACCTATCAAGAGACCCAGTACTTC. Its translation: CASRSGTGTYQETQYF.

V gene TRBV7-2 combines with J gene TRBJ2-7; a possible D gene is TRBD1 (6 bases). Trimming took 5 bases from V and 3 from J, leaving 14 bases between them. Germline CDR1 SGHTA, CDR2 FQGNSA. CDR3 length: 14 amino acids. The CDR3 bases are TGTGCCAGCAGCCCCGACAGGTCCGTCTACGAGCAGTACTTC. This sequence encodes CASSPDRSVYEQYF.

The DNA of the CDR3 is TGTGCCAGCAGGCAGGGGGGGCAAGGCTACACCTTC. Its protein product is CASRQGGQGYTF. The rearrangement links TRBV12-3 or TRBV12-4 to TRBJ1-2, with 7 bases aligning to TRBD1. The V and J ends lost 6 bases and 8 bases, in that order; junction bases with no gene match: 6. This CDR3 spans 12 amino acids.

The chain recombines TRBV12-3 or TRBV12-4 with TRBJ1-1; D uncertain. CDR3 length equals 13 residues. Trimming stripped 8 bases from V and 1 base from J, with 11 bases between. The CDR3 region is CASSWAGNTEAFF. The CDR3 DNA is TGTGCCAGCTCATGGGCGGGGAACACTGAAGCTTTCTTT.

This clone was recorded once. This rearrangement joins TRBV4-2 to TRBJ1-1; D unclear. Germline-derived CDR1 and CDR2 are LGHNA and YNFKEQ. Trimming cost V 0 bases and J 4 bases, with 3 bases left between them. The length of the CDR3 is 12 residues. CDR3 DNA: TGTGCCAGCAGCCAAGACTTCACTGAAGCTTTCTTT. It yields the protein CASSQDFTEAFF.

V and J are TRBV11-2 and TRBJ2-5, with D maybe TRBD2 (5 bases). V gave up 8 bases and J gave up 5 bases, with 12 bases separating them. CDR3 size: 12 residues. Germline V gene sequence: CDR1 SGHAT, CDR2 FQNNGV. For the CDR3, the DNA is TGTGCCAGCGGTGGACTTCGGGAGACCCAGTACTTC. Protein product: CASGGLRETQYF.

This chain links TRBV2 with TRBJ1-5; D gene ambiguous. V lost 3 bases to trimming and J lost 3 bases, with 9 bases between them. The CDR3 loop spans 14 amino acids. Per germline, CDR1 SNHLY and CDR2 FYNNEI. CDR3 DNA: TGTGCCAGCAGTGAGGGTAGGGTCAATCAGCCCCAGCATTTT. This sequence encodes CASSEGRVNQPQHF. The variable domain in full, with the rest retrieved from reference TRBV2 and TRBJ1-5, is EPEVTQTPSHQVTQMGQEVILRCVPISNHLYFYWYRQILGQKVEFLVSFYNNEISEKSEIFDDQFSVERPDGSNFTLKIRSTKLEDSAMYFCASSEGRVNQPQHFGDGTRLSIL.

For the CDR3, the DNA is TGTGCCAGCAGCGCGAACGGGGGGGCCAACACCGGGGAGCTGTTTTTT. As protein: CASSANGGANTGELFF. The chain links TRBV11-3 to TRBJ2-2; TRBD2 agrees at 8 bases. Trimming removed 5 bases from V and 2 bases from J; junction bases left unmatched: 7. Per germline, CDR1 SGHNT and CDR2 YENEEA. This CDR3 is built from 16 residues. Full variable domain (rest looked up from reference TRBV11-3 and TRBJ2-2): EAGVVQSPRYKIIEKKQPVAFWCNPISGHNTLYWYLQNLGQGPELLIRYENEEAVDDSQLPKDRFSAERLKGVDSTLKIQPAELGDSAVYLCASSANGGANTGELFFGEGSRLTVL.

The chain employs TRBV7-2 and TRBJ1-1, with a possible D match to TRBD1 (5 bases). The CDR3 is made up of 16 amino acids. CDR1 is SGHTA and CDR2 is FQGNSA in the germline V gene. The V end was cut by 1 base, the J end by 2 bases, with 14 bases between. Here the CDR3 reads CASSLVGARDNTEAFF. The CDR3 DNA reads TGTGCCAGCAGCTTAGTTGGGGCCAGGGATAACACTGAAGCTTTCTTT.